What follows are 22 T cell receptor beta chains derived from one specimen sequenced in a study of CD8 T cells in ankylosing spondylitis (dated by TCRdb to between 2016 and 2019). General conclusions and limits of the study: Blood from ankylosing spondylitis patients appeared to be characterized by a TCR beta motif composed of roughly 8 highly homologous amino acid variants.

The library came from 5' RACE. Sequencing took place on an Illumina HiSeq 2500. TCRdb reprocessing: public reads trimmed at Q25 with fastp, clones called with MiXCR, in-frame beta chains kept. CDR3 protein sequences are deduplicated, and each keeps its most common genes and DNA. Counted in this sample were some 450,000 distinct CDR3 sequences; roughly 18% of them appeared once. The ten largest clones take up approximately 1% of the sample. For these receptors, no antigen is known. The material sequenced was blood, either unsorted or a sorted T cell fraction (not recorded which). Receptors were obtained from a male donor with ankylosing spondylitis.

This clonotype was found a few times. CDR3 sequence (DNA): TGTGCCAGCACAGGGTTTGATAAATGGGCGCAGTATTTT. Its protein is CASTGFDKWAQYF. The rearrangement links TRBV6-1 to TRBJ2-3, with D tentatively TRBD1 (5 bases). V was clipped by 7 bases and J by 10 bases, with 18 bases between them. Germline V gene lookup returns CDR1 MNHNS and CDR2 SASEGT. The CDR3 covers 13 residues.

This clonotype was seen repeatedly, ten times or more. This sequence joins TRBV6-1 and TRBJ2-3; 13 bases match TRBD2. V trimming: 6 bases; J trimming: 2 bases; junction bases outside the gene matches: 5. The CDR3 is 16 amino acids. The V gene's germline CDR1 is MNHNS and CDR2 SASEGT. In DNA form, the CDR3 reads TGTGCCAGCAGCTTGGGACTAGCGGGGCTCACAGATACGCAGTATTTT. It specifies CASSLGLAGLTDTQYF.

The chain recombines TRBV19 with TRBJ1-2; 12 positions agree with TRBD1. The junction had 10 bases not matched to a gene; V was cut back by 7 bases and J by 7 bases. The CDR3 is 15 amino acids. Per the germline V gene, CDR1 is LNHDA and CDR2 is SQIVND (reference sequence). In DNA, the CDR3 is TGTGCCAGTACCTCCAACGGGGACAGGGGGCTTGGCTACACCTTC. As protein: CASTSNGDRGLGYTF.

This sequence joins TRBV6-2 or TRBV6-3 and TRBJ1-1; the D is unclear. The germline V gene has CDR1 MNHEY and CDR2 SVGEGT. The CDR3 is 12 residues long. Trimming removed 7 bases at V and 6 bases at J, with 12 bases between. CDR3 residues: CASNDPWAEAFF. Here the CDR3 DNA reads TGTGCCAGCAACGACCCCTGGGCTGAAGCTTTCTTT.

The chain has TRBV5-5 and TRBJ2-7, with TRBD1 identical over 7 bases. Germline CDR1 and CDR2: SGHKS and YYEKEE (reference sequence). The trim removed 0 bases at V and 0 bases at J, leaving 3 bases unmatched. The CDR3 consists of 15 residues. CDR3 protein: CASSLEQGSSYEQYF. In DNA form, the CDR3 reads TGTGCCAGCAGCTTGGAACAGGGGAGCTCCTACGAGCAGTACTTC.

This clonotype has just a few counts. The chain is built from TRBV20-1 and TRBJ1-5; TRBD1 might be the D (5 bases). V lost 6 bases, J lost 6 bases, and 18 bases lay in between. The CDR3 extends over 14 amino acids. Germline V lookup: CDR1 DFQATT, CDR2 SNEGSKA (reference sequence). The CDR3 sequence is CSAHGGGFGQPQHF. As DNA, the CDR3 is TGCAGTGCCCACGGGGGTGGGTTCGGTCAGCCCCAGCATTTT.

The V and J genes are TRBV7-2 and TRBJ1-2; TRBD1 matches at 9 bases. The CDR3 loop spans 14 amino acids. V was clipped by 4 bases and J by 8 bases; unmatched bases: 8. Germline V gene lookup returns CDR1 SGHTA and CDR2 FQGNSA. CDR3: CASSSSGTGSGYTF. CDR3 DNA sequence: TGTGCCAGCAGCTCTTCCGGGACAGGGTCCGGCTACACCTTC.

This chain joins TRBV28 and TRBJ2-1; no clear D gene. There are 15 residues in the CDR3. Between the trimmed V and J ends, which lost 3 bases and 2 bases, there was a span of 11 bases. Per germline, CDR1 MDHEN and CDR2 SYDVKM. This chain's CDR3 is CASSLDPNPYNEQFF. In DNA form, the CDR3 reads TGTGCCAGCAGTTTGGATCCCAACCCCTACAATGAGCAGTTCTTC.

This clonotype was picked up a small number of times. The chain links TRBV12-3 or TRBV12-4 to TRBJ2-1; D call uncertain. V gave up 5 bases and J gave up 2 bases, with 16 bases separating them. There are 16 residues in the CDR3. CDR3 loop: CASSVTLVGTYNEQFF. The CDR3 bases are TGTGCCAGCAGTGTGACTCTAGTCGGAACCTACAATGAGCAGTTCTTC.

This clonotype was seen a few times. This chain's CDR3 is CASSFVLDVATQYF. The CDR3 region has the DNA TGTGCCAGCAGCTTTGTCCTAGACGTAGCTACGCAGTATTTT. The rearrangement uses TRBV5-5 and TRBJ2-3; no firm D call. CDR3 length equals 14 residues. The germline V gene has CDR1 SGHKS and CDR2 YYEKEE (reference sequence). Trimming removed 2 bases at V and 8 bases at J, with 15 bases between.

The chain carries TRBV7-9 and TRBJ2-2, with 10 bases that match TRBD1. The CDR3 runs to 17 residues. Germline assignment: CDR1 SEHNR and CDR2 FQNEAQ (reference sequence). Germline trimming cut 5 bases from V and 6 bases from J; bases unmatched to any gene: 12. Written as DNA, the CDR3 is TGTGCCAGCAGCCCTCGCAGGGGACAGGGGAGAGCCGGGGAGCTGTTTTTT. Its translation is CASSPRRGQGRAGELFF.

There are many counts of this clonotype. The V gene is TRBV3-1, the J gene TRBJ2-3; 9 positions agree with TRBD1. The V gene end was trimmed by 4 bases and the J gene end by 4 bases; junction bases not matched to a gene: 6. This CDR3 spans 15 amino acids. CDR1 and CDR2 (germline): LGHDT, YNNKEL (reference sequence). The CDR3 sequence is CASSLKTGGPDTQYF. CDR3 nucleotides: TGTGCCAGCAGCCTAAAAACAGGGGGCCCAGATACGCAGTATTTT.

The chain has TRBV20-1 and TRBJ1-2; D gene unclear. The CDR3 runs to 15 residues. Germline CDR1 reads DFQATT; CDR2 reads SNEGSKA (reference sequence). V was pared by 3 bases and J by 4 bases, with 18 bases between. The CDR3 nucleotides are TGCAGTGCTAGCCGAGACAACCTCCCAGGCTATGGCTACACCTTC. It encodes CSASRDNLPGYGYTF.

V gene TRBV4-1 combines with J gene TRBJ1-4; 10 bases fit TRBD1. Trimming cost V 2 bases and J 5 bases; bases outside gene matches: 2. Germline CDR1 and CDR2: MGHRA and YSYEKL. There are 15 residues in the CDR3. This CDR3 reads CASSQKGQGNEKLFF. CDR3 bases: TGCGCCAGCAGCCAAAAGGGACAGGGGAATGAAAAACTGTTTTTT.

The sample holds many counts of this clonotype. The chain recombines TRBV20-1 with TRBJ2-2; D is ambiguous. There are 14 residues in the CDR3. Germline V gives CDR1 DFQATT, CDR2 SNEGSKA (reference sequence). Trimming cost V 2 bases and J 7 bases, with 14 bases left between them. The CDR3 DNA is TGCAGTGCTAGACTGGCAGGACGGAGCGGGGAGCTGTTTTTT. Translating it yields CSARLAGRSGELFF.

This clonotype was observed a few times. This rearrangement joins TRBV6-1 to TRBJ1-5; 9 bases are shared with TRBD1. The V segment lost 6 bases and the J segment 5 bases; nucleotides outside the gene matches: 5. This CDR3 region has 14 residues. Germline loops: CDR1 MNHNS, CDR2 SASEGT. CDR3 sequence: CASSQTGGHQPQHF. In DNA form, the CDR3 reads TGTGCCAGCAGCCAGACAGGGGGACATCAGCCCCAGCATTTT.

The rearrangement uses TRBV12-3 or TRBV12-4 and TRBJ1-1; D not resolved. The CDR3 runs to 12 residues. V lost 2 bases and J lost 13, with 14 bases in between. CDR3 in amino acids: CASSLSWSGVFF. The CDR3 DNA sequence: TGTGCCAGCAGTTTAAGTTGGTCCGGCGTTTTCTTT.

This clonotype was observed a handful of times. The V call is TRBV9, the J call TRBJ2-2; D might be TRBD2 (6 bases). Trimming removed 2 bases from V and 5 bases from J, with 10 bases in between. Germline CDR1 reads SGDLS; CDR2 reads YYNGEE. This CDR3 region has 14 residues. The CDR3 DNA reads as TGTGCCAGCAGCGTCGGGAGTAGTACCGGGGAGCTGTTTTTT. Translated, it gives CASSVGSSTGELFF. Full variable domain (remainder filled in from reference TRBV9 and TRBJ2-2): DSGVTQTPKHLITATGQRVTLRCSPRSGDLSVYWYQQSLDQGLQFLIQYYNGEERAKGNILERFSAQQFPDLHSELNLSSLELGDSALYFCASSVGSSTGELFFGEGSRLTVL.

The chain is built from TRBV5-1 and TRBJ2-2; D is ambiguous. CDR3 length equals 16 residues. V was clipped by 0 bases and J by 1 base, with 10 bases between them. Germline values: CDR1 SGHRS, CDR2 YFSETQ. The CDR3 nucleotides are TGCGCCAGCAGCTTGGGTATAGGCAAGAACACCGGGGAGCTGTTTTTT. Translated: CASSLGIGKNTGELFF.

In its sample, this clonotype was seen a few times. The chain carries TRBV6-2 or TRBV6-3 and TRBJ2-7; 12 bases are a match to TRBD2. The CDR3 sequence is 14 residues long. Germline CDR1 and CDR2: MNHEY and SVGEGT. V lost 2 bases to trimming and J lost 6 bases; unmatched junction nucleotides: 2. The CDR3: CASSYQLAGGEQYF. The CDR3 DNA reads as TGTGCCAGCAGTTACCAACTAGCGGGAGGCGAGCAGTACTTC.

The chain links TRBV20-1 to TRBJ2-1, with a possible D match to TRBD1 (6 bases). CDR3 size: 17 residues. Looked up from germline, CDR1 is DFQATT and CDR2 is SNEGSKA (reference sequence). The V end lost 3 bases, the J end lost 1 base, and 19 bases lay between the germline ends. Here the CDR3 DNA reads TGCAGTGCTAGTCAGGGGAGCGCTCCTCGGTCCTACAATGAGCAGTTCTTC. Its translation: CSASQGSAPRSYNEQFF.

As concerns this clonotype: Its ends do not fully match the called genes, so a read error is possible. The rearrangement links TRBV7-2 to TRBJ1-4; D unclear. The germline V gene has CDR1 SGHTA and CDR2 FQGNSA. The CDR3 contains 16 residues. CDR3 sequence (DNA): TGTCCCAGCAGCTTACAAAGCGGTTTAACTAATGAAAAACTGTTTTTT. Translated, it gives CPSSLQSGLTNEKLFF. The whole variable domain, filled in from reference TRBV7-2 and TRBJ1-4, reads GAGVSQSPSNKVTEKGKDVELRCDPISGHTALYWYRQSLGQGLEFLIYFQGNSAPDKSGLPSDRFSAERTGGSVSTLTIQRTQQEDSAVYLCPSSLQSGLTNEKLFFGSGTQLSVL.